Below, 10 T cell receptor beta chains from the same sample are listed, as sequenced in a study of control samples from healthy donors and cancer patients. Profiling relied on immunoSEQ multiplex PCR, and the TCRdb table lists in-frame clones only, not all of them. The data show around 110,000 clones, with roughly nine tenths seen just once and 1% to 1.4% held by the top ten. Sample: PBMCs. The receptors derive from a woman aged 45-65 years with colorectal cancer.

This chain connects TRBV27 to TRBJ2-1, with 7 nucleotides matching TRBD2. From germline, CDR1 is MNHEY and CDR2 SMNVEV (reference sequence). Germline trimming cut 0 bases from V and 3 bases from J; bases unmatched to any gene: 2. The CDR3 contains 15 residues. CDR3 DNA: TGTGCCAGCAGTTTATCTAGCGGGCGCTACAATGAGCAGTTCTTC. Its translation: CASSLSSGRYNEQFF.

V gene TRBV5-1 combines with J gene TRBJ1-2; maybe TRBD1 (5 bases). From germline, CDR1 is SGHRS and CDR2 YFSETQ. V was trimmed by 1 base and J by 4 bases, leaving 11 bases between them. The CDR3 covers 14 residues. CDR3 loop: CASSLFQGAYGYTF. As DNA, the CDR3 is TGCGCCAGCAGCTTGTTCCAGGGCGCCTATGGCTACACCTTC.

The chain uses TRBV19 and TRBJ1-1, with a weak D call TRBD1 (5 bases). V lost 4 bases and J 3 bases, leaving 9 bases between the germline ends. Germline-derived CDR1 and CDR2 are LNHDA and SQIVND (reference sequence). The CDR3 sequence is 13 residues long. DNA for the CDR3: TGTGCCAGTAGTAGGGCCAGGGACACTGAAGCTTTCTTT. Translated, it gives CASSRARDTEAFF.

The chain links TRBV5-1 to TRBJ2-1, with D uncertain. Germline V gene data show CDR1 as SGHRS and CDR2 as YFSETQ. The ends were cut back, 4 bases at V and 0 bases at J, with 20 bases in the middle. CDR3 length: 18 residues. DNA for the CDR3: TGCGCCAGCAGCCCGCGAGCCATTAGCAGGAGCTCCTACAATGAGCAGTTCTTC. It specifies CASSPRAISRSSYNEQFF.

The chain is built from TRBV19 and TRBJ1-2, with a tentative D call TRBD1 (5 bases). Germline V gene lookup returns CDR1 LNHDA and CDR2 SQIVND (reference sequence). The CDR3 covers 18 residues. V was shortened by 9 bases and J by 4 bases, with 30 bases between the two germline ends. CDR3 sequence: CASHPINNRDLLPYGYTF. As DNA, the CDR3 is TGTGCCAGCCACCCAATAAATAACCGGGACCTGCTACCCTATGGCTACACCTTC.

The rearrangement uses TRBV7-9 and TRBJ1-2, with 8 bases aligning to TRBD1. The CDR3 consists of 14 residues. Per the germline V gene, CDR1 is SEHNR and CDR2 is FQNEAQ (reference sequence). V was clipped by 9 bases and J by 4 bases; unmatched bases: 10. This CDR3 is CASLRDRGSYGYTF. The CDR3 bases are TGTGCCAGTCTTAGAGACAGGGGTAGCTATGGCTACACCTTC.

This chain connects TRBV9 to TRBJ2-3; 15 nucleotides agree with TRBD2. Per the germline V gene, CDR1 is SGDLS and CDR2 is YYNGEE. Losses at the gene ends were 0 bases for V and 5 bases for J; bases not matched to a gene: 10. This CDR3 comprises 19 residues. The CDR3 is CASSVGTSGGAGRLDTQYF. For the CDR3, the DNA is TGTGCCAGCAGCGTAGGGACTAGCGGGGGGGCCGGTCGATTAGATACGCAGTATTTT.

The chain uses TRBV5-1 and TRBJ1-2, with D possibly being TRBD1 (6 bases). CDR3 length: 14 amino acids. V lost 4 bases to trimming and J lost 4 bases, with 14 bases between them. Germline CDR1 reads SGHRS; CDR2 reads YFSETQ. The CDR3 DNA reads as TGCGCCAGCAGCCCCGAGGGGGGTAGCTATGGCTACACCTTC. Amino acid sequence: CASSPEGGSYGYTF.

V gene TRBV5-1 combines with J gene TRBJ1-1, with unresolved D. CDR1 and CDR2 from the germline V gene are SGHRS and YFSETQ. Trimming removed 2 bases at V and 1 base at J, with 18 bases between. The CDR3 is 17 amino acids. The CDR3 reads CASSFTEPTMRNTEAFF. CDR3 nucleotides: TGCGCCAGCAGCTTTACAGAGCCGACCATGCGGAACACTGAAGCTTTCTTT.

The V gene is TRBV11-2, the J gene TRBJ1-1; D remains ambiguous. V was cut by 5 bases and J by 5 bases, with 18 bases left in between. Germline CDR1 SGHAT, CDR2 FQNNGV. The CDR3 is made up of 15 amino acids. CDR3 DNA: TGTGCCAGCAGCCCTCCGGTCCAAAGAGCAACTGAAGCTTTCTTT. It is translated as CASSPPVQRATEAFF.